This entry features one T cell receptor beta chain sequence. Its specificity is unknown. Primers for the PCR totalled 60 Vbeta and 13 Jbeta. The assay was immunoSEQ multiplex PCR, and TCRdb's table has in-frame clones only and misses some. The sample carries 150,000 or so clones, about 84% recorded once. The entry originates in a study of cytomegalovirus exposure and HLA in healthy donors. With 5 bases removed from V and 0 bases from J, the gap between germline ends came to 12 bases. Germline CDR1 MRHNA, CDR2 SNTAGT. The CDR3 spans 15 residues. Whole-study findings and limits: Upon later analysis, HLA-associated TCR beta chains proved more clonally expanded than other, equally common chains.

This chain uses TRBV6-4 with TRBJ2-3; no reliable D call. The TCR sequence derives from a man aged 50-59 years in good health and CMV-seropositive. Specimen: PBMCs. The CDR3 DNA sequence: TGTGCCAGCAGTCGCCGCGGATCTAGCACAGATACGCAGTATTTT. Encoded protein: CASSRRGSSTDTQYF.